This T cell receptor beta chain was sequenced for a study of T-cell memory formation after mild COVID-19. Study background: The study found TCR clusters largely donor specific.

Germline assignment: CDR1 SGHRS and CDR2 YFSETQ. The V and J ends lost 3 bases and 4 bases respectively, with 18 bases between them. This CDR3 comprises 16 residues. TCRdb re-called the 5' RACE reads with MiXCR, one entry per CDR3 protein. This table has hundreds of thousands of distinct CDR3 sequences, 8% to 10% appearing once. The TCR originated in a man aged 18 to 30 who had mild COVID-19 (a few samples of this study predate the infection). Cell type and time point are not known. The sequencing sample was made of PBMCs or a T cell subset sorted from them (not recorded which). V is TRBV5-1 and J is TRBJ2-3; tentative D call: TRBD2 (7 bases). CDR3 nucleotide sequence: TGCGCCAGCAGCTCTCCTGGGGGGGGGCGCGCAGATACGCAGTATTTT. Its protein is CASSSPGGGRADTQYF.